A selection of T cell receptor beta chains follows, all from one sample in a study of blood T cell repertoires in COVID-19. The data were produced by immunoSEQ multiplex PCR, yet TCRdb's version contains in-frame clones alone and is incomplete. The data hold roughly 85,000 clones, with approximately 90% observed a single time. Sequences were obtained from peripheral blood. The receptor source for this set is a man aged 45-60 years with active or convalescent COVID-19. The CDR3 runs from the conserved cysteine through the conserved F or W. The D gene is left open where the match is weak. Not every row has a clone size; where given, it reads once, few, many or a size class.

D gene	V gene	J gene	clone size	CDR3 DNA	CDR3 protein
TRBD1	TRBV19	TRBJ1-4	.	TGTGCCAGTACCGACAGGGTTGTAGGCGAAAAACTGTTTTTT	CASTDRVVGEKLFF
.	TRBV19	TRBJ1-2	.	TGTGCCAGTAGTCCTTTCCTCAGGAAATCTAACTATGGCTACACCTTC	CASSPFLRKSNYGYTF
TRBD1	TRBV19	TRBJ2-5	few	TGTGCCAGTAGTACACCGGGACAGCTGTTGAACCAAGAGACCCAGTACTTC	CASSTPGQLLNQETQYF
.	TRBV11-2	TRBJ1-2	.	TGTGCCAGCAGCTTAGTCCCGGGGAGCTATGGCTACACCTTC	CASSLVPGSYGYTF
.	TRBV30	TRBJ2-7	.	TGTGCCTGGAGTGAAATATACGAGCAGTACTTC	CAWSEIYEQYF
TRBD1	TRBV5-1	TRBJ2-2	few	TGCGCCAGCAGCTTGGGACAGGGACGCGGGACCGGGGAGCTGTTTTTT	CASSLGQGRGTGELFF
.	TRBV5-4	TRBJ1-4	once	TGTGCCAGCAGCGCCGACGGGGGGGGACAAGAAAAACTGTTTTTT	CASSADGGGQEKLFF
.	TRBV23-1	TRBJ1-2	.	TGCGCCACTCTCAGTGCGGGGGGGGGCTATGGCTACACCTTC	CATLSAGGGYGYTF
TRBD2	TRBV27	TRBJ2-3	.	TGTGCCAGCAGTACTATACGGGAGGGTGGAGATACGCAGTATTTT	CASSTIREGGDTQYF
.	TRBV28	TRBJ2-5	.	TGTGCCAGCAGTTTATTCGGGTCTGACCAAGAGACCCAGTACTTC	CASSLFGSDQETQYF
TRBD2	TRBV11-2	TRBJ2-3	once	TGTGCCAGCAGCCCAGCGGGGGGGCTGAATACGCAGTATTTT	CASSPAGGLNTQYF
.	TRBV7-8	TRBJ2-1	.	TGTGCCAGCAGCTTAGGTAGGGCGGGTCCCTACAATGAGCAGTTCTTC	CASSLGRAGPYNEQFF
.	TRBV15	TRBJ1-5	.	TGTGCCACCAGCAGAGATCCGGGTAGCAATCAGCCCCAGCATTTT	CATSRDPGSNQPQHF
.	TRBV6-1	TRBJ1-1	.	TGTGCCAGCAGTGAAGGGGAGGGTACGGCTTTCTTT	CASSEGEGTAFF